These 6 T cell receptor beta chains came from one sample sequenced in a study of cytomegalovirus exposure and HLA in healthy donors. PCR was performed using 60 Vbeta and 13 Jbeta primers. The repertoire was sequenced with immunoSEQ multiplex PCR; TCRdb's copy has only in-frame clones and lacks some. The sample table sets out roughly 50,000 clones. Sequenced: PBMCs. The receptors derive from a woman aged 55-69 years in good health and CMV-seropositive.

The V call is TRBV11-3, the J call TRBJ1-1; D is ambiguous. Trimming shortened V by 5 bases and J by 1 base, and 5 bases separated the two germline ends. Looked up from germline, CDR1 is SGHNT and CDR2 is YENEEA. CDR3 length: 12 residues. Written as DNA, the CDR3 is TGTGCCAGCAGCGTCGGGAACACTGAAGCTTTCTTT. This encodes CASSVGNTEAFF.

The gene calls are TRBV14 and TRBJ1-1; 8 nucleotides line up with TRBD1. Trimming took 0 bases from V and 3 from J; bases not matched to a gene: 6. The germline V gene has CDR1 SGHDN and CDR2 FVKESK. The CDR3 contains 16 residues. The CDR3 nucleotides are TGTGCCAGCAGCCAAGAGTCGGGCAGGGGGCACACTGAAGCTTTCTTT. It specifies CASSQESGRGHTEAFF.

In DNA form, the CDR3 reads TGCGCCAGCAGCTTGGCCGGGGGAGGGTTGAGCAATGAGCAGTTCTTC. This encodes CASSLAGGGLSNEQFF. This chain connects TRBV5-1 to TRBJ2-1; TRBD2 matches 7 bases. The trim removed 0 bases at V and 6 bases at J, leaving 9 bases unmatched. The CDR3 spans 16 residues. The V gene's germline CDR1 is SGHRS and CDR2 YFSETQ. The full variable domain, its missing parts supplied by reference TRBV5-1 and TRBJ2-1, is KAGVTQTPRYLIKTRGQQVTLSCSPISGHRSVSWYQQTPGQGLQFLFEYFSETQRNKGNFPGRFSGRQFSNSRSEMNVSTLELGDSALYLCASSLAGGGLSNEQFFGPGTRLTVL.

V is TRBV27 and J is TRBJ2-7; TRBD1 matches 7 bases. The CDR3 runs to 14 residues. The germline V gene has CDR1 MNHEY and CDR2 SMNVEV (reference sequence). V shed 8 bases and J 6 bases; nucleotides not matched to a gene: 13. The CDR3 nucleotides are TGTGCCAGCGGAGTCCGAAGGGGGCAGGGCGAGCAGTACTTC. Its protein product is CASGVRRGQGEQYF.

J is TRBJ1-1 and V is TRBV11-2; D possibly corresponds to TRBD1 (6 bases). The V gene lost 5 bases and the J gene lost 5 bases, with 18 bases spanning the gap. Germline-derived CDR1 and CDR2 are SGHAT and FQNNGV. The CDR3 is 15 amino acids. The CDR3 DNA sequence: TGTGCCAGCAGCCCTCAACAGGGAGGGGCGACTGAAGCTTTCTTT. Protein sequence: CASSPQQGGATEAFF. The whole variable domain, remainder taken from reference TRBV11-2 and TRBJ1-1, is EAGVAQSPRYKIIEKRQSVAFWCNPISGHATLYWYQQILGQGPKLLIQFQNNGVVDDSQLPKDRFSAERLKGVDSTLKIQPAKLEDSAVYLCASSPQQGGATEAFFGQGTRLTVV.

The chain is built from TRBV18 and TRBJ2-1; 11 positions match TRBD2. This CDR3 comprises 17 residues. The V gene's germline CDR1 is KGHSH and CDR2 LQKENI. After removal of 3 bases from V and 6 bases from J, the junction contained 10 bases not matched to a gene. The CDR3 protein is CASSPQPLAGGANEQFF. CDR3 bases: TGTGCCAGCTCACCTCAACCCCTAGCGGGGGGCGCCAATGAGCAGTTCTTC.